What follows is one T cell receptor (beta chain) and its context. It lacks a known antigen. Base qualities are not recorded, but no much larger clone differs from it by a single base. This entry comes from a study of a mutant IDH1 vaccine in newly diagnosed glioma (dated by TCRdb to the early 2020s). Background for the entire study: Vaccination was initiated 4-6 weeks after radiotherapy alone, or concurrently with temozolomide cycles in the chemotherapy-containing groups. Of the 32 patients who were treated, around 62% were male and approximately 40% were female, and the mean age was around 41 years. Before enrollment, patients had received standard therapy of radiotherapy alone, temozolomide alone, or radiochemotherapy with temozolomide; most received the combination. Visit V12 was the week-35 safety follow-up and visit V13 was the week-47 end of study. Peripheral blood was drawn at six visits: V03 (baseline), V05, V07, V10, V12 and V13. Longitudinal TCRB deep sequencing was done for fewer than 30 treated patients, wherever samples were available for exploratory analyses. Findings and caveats that apply to the study as a whole: Availability determined which PBMC samples were chosen for TCRB deep sequencing. Immune responses induced by the vaccine were seen in more than 85% of patients across multiple MHC alleles. According to the authors, sample limitations meant that analyses of patient blood samples could not be reproduced. Pseudoprogression appeared unrelated to alterations in the top peripheral T cell clonotypes detected by TCRB sequencing.

What this sample's time point label stands for: week 35, safety follow-up. Each vaccine dose, consisting of 300 ug of a 20-mer mutant IDH1 peptide in Montanide, was administered subcutaneously with topical imiquimod. Patients were given eight vaccinations, in weeks 1, 3, 5, 7, 11, 15, 19 and 23, which matched visits V03 through V10. All donors had newly diagnosed IDH1-mutant astrocytomas of WHO grade 3 or 4 that showed loss of nuclear ATRX. The samples were drawn from NOA16, a multicentre, single-arm, open-label phase I trial in Germany that tested a mutant IDH1 peptide vaccine in humans for the first time. Genomic DNA for TCRB sequencing was isolated from EDTA blood with the DNeasy Blood and Tissue Kit. Unmatched junction bases come to 6, with V trimmed by 5 bases and J by 5 bases. The germline V gene (reference sequence) gives CDR1 as SEHNR and CDR2 as FQNEAQ. The CDR3 goes from the cysteine to the phenylalanine over 15 residues. Only CDR3 DNA is held: 45 bases, read in frame from base 1.

The method was the immunoSEQ multiplex PCR assay. Rearranged TCR beta chain sequences were amplified using the hsTCRB Kit according to the manufacturer's protocol. An Illumina MiSeq was used to sequence the TCRB libraries. The published analysis was carried out like this. The proprietary platform of the kit vendor was used for demultiplexing, trimming and gene mapping. The table was pulled from immuneACCESS by TCRdb, which kept in-frame rearrangements only. Such tables lose some clones; where checked, under half of the loss comes from unresolved V genes, and the rest has no known cause. The V and J calls and the clone size are those of that table, but D and trimming were determined from the DNA. The table for this sample lists under 40,000 clones; about four fifths of them were counted only once. The biggest ten clones account for around 7% of the sample.

This receptor was taken from a woman younger than 35 with glioma. The sample in question was PBMCs, obtained from a glioma patient whose treatment included an IDH1 peptide vaccine. The chain joins TRBV7-9 to TRBJ1-6, and 7 bases in between align with TRBD1. The base sequence is TGTGCCAGCAGCGACGGGACAGCCGATAATTCACCCCTCCACTTT. It translates to CASSDGTADNSPLHF.